This T cell receptor (beta chain) appears in the sequencing data of a study of blood T cell repertoires in COVID-19. The CDR3 consists of 11 residues. CDR1 and CDR2 (germline): DFQATT, SNEGSKA (reference sequence). As originally analysed: Amplification of reference gene primers was used by the study to estimate nucleated cell counts. Clones were read by immunoSEQ multiplex PCR, and TCRdb kept only the in-frame ones, dropping some. The V and J calls and the clone size are those of that table, but D and trimming were determined from the DNA. This table has around 160,000 clones, 84% appearing once. This receptor was taken from a human donor in a cohort sampled during active COVID-19. Sequenced material: peripheral blood. The V call is TRBV20-1, the J call TRBJ2-5; a possible D gene is TRBD2 (5 bases). The CDR3 DNA follows: TGCAGGCTTTCCCGGGGAGAGACCCAGTACTTC. Residues: CRLSRGETQYF.